This entry lists 5 T cell receptor beta chains sequenced from one sample in a study of cytomegalovirus exposure and HLA in healthy donors. The PCR used 60 Vbeta and 13 Jbeta primers. Repertoires were generated with immunoSEQ multiplex PCR, while TCRdb's copy carries only in-frame clones and drops some. Of 150,000 or so clones listed, roughly 71% are singletons. Source material: PBMCs. The receptors come from a man between 25 and 39 years old in good health and CMV-seronegative.

The V call is TRBV6-1, the J call TRBJ1-5, with D unresolved. The germline V gene encodes CDR1 MNHNS and CDR2 SASEGT. V gave up 1 base and J gave up 6 bases, with 4 bases separating them. The CDR3 totals 12 residues. The CDR3 nucleotides are TGTGCCAGCAGTGAAGAGCCTCAGCCCCAGCATTTT. This sequence encodes CASSEEPQPQHF.

The V and J genes are TRBV7-9 and TRBJ1-1; 7 positions agree with TRBD1. The CDR3 runs to 12 residues. J was trimmed by 11 bases and V by 6 bases; bases with no gene match: 9. The germline V gene encodes CDR1 SEHNR and CDR2 FQNEAQ (reference sequence). This CDR3 is CASSLEGTDAFF. The CDR3 coding sequence is TGTGCCAGCAGTTTGGAGGGGACAGACGCTTTCTTT.

Only one count was recorded for this clone. The chain combines TRBV18 with TRBJ2-7, with a weak D call TRBD2 (5 bases). The CDR3 is 11 residues long. V gave up 1 base and J gave up 9 bases, with 7 bases separating them. CDR1 and CDR2 from the germline V gene are KGHSH and LQKENI. The CDR3 nucleotides are TGTGCCAGCTCACCACAGGAGGTGCAGTACTTC. Protein: CASSPQEVQYF.

A single count supports this clone. The chain uses TRBV5-1 and TRBJ2-2; 8 nucleotides line up with TRBD1. The CDR3 runs to 17 residues. V trimming: 0 bases; J trimming: 4 bases; junction bases outside the gene matches: 8. The germline V gene has CDR1 SGHRS and CDR2 YFSETQ. CDR3 residues: CASSLEAGGVGTGELFF. As DNA, the CDR3 is TGCGCCAGCAGCTTGGAGGCAGGGGGCGTTGGCACCGGGGAGCTGTTTTTT.

This chain links TRBV6-1 with TRBJ2-7; tentative D call: TRBD1 (6 bases). The V and J ends lost 4 bases and 6 bases respectively, with 10 bases between them. This CDR3 contains 12 residues. Germline-derived CDR1 and CDR2 are MNHNS and SASEGT. The CDR3 loop reads CASSVQGVEQYF. CDR3 DNA: TGTGCCAGCAGTGTACAGGGAGTCGAGCAGTACTTC.